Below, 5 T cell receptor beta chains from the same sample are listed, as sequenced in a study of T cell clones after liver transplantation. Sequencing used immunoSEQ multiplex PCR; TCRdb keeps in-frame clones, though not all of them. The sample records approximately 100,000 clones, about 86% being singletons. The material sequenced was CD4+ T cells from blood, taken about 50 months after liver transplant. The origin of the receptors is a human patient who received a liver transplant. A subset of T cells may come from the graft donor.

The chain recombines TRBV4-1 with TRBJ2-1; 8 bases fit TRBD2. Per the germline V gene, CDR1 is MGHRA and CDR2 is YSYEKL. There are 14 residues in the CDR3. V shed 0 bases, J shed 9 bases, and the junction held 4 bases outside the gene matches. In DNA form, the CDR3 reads TGCGCCAGCAGCCAAGATGTAGCGGGACTTGAGCAGTTCTTC. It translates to CASSQDVAGLEQFF.

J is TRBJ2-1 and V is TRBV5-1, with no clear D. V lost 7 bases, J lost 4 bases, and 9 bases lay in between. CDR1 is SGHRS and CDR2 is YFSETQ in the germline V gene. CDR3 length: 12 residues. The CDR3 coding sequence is TGCGCCAGCCGGCAGGATTACAATGAGCAGTTCTTC. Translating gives CASRQDYNEQFF.

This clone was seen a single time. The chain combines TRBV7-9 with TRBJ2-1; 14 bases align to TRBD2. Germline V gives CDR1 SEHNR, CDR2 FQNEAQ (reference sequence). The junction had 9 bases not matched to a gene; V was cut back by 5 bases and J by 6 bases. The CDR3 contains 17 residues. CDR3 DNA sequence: TGTGCCAGCAGCAACCTGGGACTAGCGGGAGACGGCAATGAGCAGTTCTTC. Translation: CASSNLGLAGDGNEQFF.

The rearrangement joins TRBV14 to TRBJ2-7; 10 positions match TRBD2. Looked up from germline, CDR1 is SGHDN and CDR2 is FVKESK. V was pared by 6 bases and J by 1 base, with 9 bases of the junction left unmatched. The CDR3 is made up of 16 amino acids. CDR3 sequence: CASSPNLAGGSYEQYF. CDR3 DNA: TGTGCCAGCAGTCCGAACTTAGCGGGAGGATCCTACGAGCAGTACTTC.

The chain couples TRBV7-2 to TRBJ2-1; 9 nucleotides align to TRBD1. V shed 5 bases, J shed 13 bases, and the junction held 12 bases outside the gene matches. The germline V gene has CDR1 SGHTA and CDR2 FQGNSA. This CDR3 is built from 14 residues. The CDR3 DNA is TGTGCCAGCAGCCCACGGGACAGGGTTATGTCCCAGTTCTTC. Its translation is CASSPRDRVMSQFF.